The T cell receptor beta chain under discussion was sequenced for a study of response to subunit inactivated influenza vaccine. Study conclusions and caveats: With each seasonal influenza vaccination, the authors suggested, few new T cells are recruited.

This clonotype was found a few times. Its antigen is currently unknown. TCRdb reprocessed the RT-PCR reads via MiXCR and lists one record per CDR3 protein. The sample lists about 650,000 distinct CDR3 sequences; roughly 14% were seen once. The source of this sequence is a middle-aged man who received an inactivated influenza vaccine. This sample comprised PBMCs from blood, obtained approximately 13 days after vaccination.

The CDR3 DNA is TGTGCCACCAGTGATGGAGGGCGAGAGACCCAGTACTTC. As protein: CATSDGGRETQYF. The chain joins TRBV24-1 to TRBJ2-5, with D tentatively TRBD2 (6 bases). Germline V gene lookup returns CDR1 KGHDR and CDR2 SFDVKD. The CDR3 runs 13 residues. V was trimmed by 3 bases and J by 4 bases, leaving 8 bases between them.